This TCR beta chain was recorded in a study of T cells after yellow fever vaccination. Across the study: It was SMART-Seq v4 Ultra Low Input that prepared the fractions with low cell numbers. The study's findings and limits: Most clones from primary vaccination resurfaced after the booster (approximately 96% CD4, around 89% CD8). Sorted repertoires could include abundant contaminating clonotypes from bulk cells. Weaker overall, the secondary response nonetheless peaked faster (day 5 versus 15).

The CDR3 runs to 14 residues. Germline V gives CDR1 SGHTA, CDR2 FQGNSA. Trimming left V 3 bases short and J 2 bases short, with 11 bases between. TCRdb independently ran MiXCR on the 5' RACE reads; one entry per CDR3 protein. Here the sample spans around 260,000 distinct CDR3 sequences, roughly 5.2% being singletons. This clonotype came up a few times. Its specificity is not known. The receptor's source is a man in his late teens or twenties who received the YFV17D yellow fever vaccine. The chain carries TRBV7-2 and TRBJ2-7, with D possibly matching TRBD2 (7 bases). The source material was CD4+ T cells sorted from PBMCs, sampled on the day of the yellow fever booster vaccination. CDR3 loop: CASSFGGAAYEQYF. In nucleotides, the CDR3 is TGTGCCAGCAGCTTTGGGGGGGCCGCCTACGAGCAGTACTTC.